Listed here are 6 T cell receptor beta chains from one sample, sequenced in a study of beta chain features in type 1 diabetes. What was sequenced were expressed TCRB transcripts, since all of the isolated RNA had been reverse transcribed. Data came from immunoSEQ multiplex PCR; TCRdb stores just in-frame clones and leaves some out. The table includes more than 300,000 clones, roughly a tenth detected once. Study observations and caveats: Shortening of TCRB CDR3s, moderate but significant, appeared in all four CD4+ subsets of Type 1 diabetes patients.

Antigens of these TCRs are unknown. The sequenced material came from central memory CD4+ T cells from blood. These receptors all stem from a man between 25 and 39 years old with type 1 diabetes.

In this sample, this clone turned up many times. This chain connects TRBV28 to TRBJ2-1; D is undetermined. Germline CDR1 is MDHEN and CDR2 is SYDVKM. V was pared by 2 bases and J by 7 bases, with 6 bases between. CDR3 size: 12 residues. CDR3 DNA: TGTGCCAGCAGTTTAAGCATTAATGAGCAGTTCTTC. Residues: CASSLSINEQFF.

The V gene is TRBV27, the J gene TRBJ2-3; D not resolved. V was clipped by 5 bases and J by 6 bases, with 12 bases between them. The CDR3 contains 13 residues. Germline lookup yields CDR1 MNHEY and CDR2 SMNVEV (reference sequence). CDR3 nucleotide sequence: TGTGCCAGCAGTCCCCGTGGGGTGGATACGCAGTATTTT. Translated, it gives CASSPRGVDTQYF.

The chain combines TRBV7-9 with TRBJ2-5, with D possibly being TRBD2 (6 bases). V was trimmed by 6 bases and J by 7 bases, leaving 21 bases between them. Looked up from germline, CDR1 is SEHNR and CDR2 is FQNEAQ (reference sequence). The CDR3 runs to 15 residues. CDR3 sequence reads: CASREAMGGKVTQYF. The CDR3 DNA reads TGTGCCAGCAGAGAAGCGATGGGAGGAAAGGTGACCCAGTACTTC.

This clone was counted between two and nine times. The rearrangement links TRBV29-1 to TRBJ2-1; D may correspond to TRBD1 or TRBD2 (6 bases each). This CDR3 comprises 10 residues. The germline gives CDR1 SQVTM, CDR2 ANQGSEA. Between the trimmed V and J ends, which lost 6 bases and 9 bases, there was a span of 9 bases. CDR3 loop: CSVGGGEQFF. Here the CDR3 DNA reads TGCAGCGTGGGGGGCGGTGAGCAGTTCTTC.

This clone was picked up a small number of times. The rearrangement uses TRBV7-2 and TRBJ1-4; 7 bases line up with TRBD1. This CDR3 region has 15 residues. Per the germline V gene, CDR1 is SGHTA and CDR2 is FQGNSA. The J segment lost 4 bases and the V segment lost 5 bases, leaving 7 bases of the junction unmatched. The CDR3 reads CASSPGQTYNEKLFF. The CDR3 bases are TGTGCCAGCAGCCCGGGACAGACATATAATGAAAAACTGTTTTTT.

Ten or more counts support this clone. This chain connects TRBV7-2 to TRBJ1-4, with D unclear. Germline CDR1 is SGHTA and CDR2 is FQGNSA. CDR3 length: 17 amino acids. With 0 bases removed from V and 8 bases from J, the gap between germline ends came to 19 bases. The DNA of the CDR3 is TGTGCCAGCAGCTTAGCCCCCGCCAGCGCGGGAGACGAAAAACTGTTTTTT. Residues: CASSLAPASAGDEKLFF.